This TCR beta chain was obtained from a study of T cell responses to AZD1222 COVID-19 vaccine. This CDR3 contains 19 residues. Germline lookup yields CDR1 MNHNY and CDR2 SVGAGI (reference sequence). V trimming: 5 bases; J trimming: 0 bases; junction bases outside the gene matches: 12. The method was immunoSEQ multiplex PCR; TCRdb's version includes in-frame clones alone and lacks a portion of them. The sample holds roughly 120,000 clones, around 90% seen once. Broader study findings: There were repertoire samples only from the period after the peak T cell response.

Worth noting for this clone: Its target is not known.

This sequence joins TRBV6-6 and TRBJ2-7; the match to TRBD2 covers 14 bases. Material: peripheral blood, obtained on day 0 of MenACWY control vaccination. This sequence originates from an adult in good health. CDR3 nucleotides: TGTGCCAGCAGTCAACCTTCCGGGACTAGCGGGGGTAGCTCCTACGAGCAGTACTTC. Its translation: CASSQPSGTSGGSSYEQYF.